A single sample is the source of the 10 T cell receptor beta chains below, sequenced in a study of blood T cell repertoires in COVID-19. TCRdb keeps only in-frame clones here, not all; method: immunoSEQ multiplex PCR. The profile shows under 400,000 clones, around 90% of them singletons. Sequences were obtained from peripheral blood. The receptors originated from a man between 18 and 35 years old with active or convalescent COVID-19.

V is TRBV18 and J is TRBJ1-2; D is unclear. Germline V gives CDR1 KGHSH, CDR2 LQKENI. The CDR3 runs 14 residues. Trimming removed 6 bases at V and 2 bases at J, with 13 bases between. The CDR3 region is CASSSTAGNYGYTF. CDR3 coding DNA: TGTGCCAGCTCCTCAACCGCGGGGAACTATGGCTACACCTTC. The whole variable domain, filled in from reference TRBV18 and TRBJ1-2, reads NAGVMQNPRHLVRRRGQEARLRCSPMKGHSHVYWYRQLPEEGLKFMVYLQKENIIDESGMPKERFSAEFPKEGPSILRIQQVVRGDSAAYFCASSSTAGNYGYTFGSGTRLTVV.

This clone showed up just a few times. The J gene is TRBJ1-2, the V gene TRBV5-4; D is possibly TRBD1 (5 bases). The germline CDR1 and CDR2 sequences are SGHNT and YYREEE (reference sequence). V shed 4 bases and J shed 4 bases, with 20 bases lying between them. This CDR3 is 16 amino acids long. Written as DNA, the CDR3 is TGTGCCAGCAGCCCCGGGACTTTATTTCGAATCTATGGCTACACCTTC. It codes for CASSPGTLFRIYGYTF.

J is TRBJ1-2 and V is TRBV6-5; maybe TRBD1 (6 bases). Between the trimmed V and J ends, which lost 6 bases and 5 bases, there was a span of 16 bases. CDR1 and CDR2 (germline): MNHEY, SVGAGI. The CDR3 is made up of 14 amino acids. DNA of the CDR3: TGTGCCAGCAGGCCCCGGGGGGCTCTATATGGCTACACCTTC. Residues: CASRPRGALYGYTF.

The V and J genes are TRBV6-6 and TRBJ2-7; TRBD2 is a possible D gene (6 bases). Per germline, CDR1 MNHNY and CDR2 SVGAGI (reference sequence). The CDR3 is made up of 14 amino acids. With 0 bases removed from V and 1 base from J, the gap between germline ends came to 7 bases. This CDR3 is CASSYSGTSYEQYF. Here the CDR3 DNA reads TGTGCCAGCAGTTACTCAGGGACTTCCTACGAGCAGTACTTC.

The chain couples TRBV7-2 to TRBJ2-7, with D possibly matching TRBD1 (6 bases). The V end lost 5 bases, the J end lost 3 bases, and 11 bases lay between the germline ends. Germline CDR1 SGHTA, CDR2 FQGNSA. The CDR3 extends over 13 amino acids. The CDR3 here is CASSPIRGYEQYF. The DNA for the CDR3 is TGTGCCAGCAGCCCTATCAGGGGCTACGAGCAGTACTTC.

The chain uses TRBV9 and TRBJ2-7; 11 bases fit TRBD1. V lost 2 bases and J lost 6; bases outside the gene matches: 4. In germline, CDR1 is SGDLS, CDR2 YYNGEE. This CDR3 region has 14 residues. The CDR3 protein is CASSVRTGGAEQYF. As DNA, the CDR3 is TGTGCCAGCAGCGTGCGGACAGGGGGCGCCGAGCAGTACTTC.

The rearrangement uses TRBV10-3 and TRBJ2-4, with TRBD2 matching over 16 bases. Looked up from germline, CDR1 is ENHRY and CDR2 is SYGVKD. The CDR3 loop spans 19 amino acids. Unmatched junction bases numbered 7, after V lost 3 bases and J lost 2 bases. The CDR3 coding sequence is TGTGCCATCAGTGAACCGGGACTAGCGGGAGGGGTGACCAAAAACATTCAGTACTTC. This sequence encodes CAISEPGLAGGVTKNIQYF.

The chain links TRBV9 to TRBJ1-5, with D possibly TRBD1 on 6 matching bases. Trimming removed 3 bases at V and 5 bases at J, with 12 bases between. The germline CDR1 and CDR2 sequences are SGDLS and YYNGEE. This CDR3 region has 14 residues. The CDR3, as DNA: TGTGCCAGCAGCGGCACTGAGGGGGATCAGCCCCAGCATTTT. Protein product: CASSGTEGDQPQHF.

The chain links TRBV12-3 or TRBV12-4 to TRBJ2-7, with TRBD1 identical over 7 bases. The CDR3 totals 13 residues. V lost 6 bases, J lost 5 bases, and 7 bases stayed unmatched. CDR3 coding DNA: TGTGCCAGCAGATTAATTGGGACAGACGAGCAGTACTTC. Protein sequence: CASRLIGTDEQYF.

The gene calls are TRBV18 and TRBJ1-2; D is perhaps TRBD1 (5 bases). The CDR3 has 15 residues. V lost 3 bases and J 0 bases, leaving 11 bases between the germline ends. Germline-derived CDR1 and CDR2 are KGHSH and LQKENI. In DNA, the CDR3 is TGTGCCAGCTCACCGGACATGACAGCTAACTATGGCTACACCTTC. It translates to CASSPDMTANYGYTF. Variable domain in full (rest from reference TRBV18 and TRBJ1-2): NAGVMQNPRHLVRRRGQEARLRCSPMKGHSHVYWYRQLPEEGLKFMVYLQKENIIDESGMPKERFSAEFPKEGPSILRIQQVVRGDSAAYFCASSPDMTANYGYTFGSGTRLTVV.